This passage covers 13 T cell receptor beta chains from one sample sequenced in a study of blood T cell repertoires in COVID-19 (TCRdb year 2020). Library generation was performed with the immunoSEQ multiplex PCR assay. Not all clones reach the TCRdb copy of this immuneACCESS table, which keeps in-frame sequences only. Checked studies attribute under half of the gap to unresolved V genes and leave the rest unexplained. This sample holds about 260,000 clones; around four fifths were observed only once. The leading ten clones occupy roughly 4% of the sample. Sequenced input: peripheral blood. These TCRs come from a man in his sixties with acute or convalescent COVID-19.

The gene calls are TRBV28 and TRBJ2-7; D is uncertain. Trimming pared 6 bases from V and 0 bases from J, leaving 15 bases between. This CDR3 contains 15 residues. Germline CDR1 MDHEN, CDR2 SYDVKM. In DNA form, the CDR3 reads TGTGCCAGCAGCCCTTACCTGCTAGACTCCTACGAGCAGTACTTC. Translated: CASSPYLLDSYEQYF.

V and J are TRBV2 and TRBJ2-4; D is unresolved. The V end lost 6 bases, the J end lost 1 base, and 4 bases lay between the germline ends. The CDR3 length is 12 residues. Germline V lookup: CDR1 SNHLY, CDR2 FYNNEI. CDR3 nucleotides: TGTGCCAGCAGGAGGGCCAAAAACATTCAGTACTTC. This codes for CASRRAKNIQYF. Filled out from reference TRBV2 and TRBJ2-4, the complete variable domain reads EPEVTQTPSHQVTQMGQEVILRCVPISNHLYFYWYRQILGQKVEFLVSFYNNEISEKSEIFDDQFSVERPDGSNFTLKIRSTKLEDSAMYFCASRRAKNIQYFGAGTRLSVL.

The chain joins TRBV24-1 to TRBJ2-1; 9 bases map to TRBD2. Trimming cost V 9 bases and J 3 bases; bases outside gene matches: 11. CDR1 and CDR2 from the germline V gene are KGHDR and SFDVKD. The CDR3 length is 16 residues. CDR3 loop: CATQGSSGEHYNEQFF. The CDR3 DNA reads TGTGCCACCCAGGGATCTAGCGGGGAACACTACAATGAGCAGTTCTTC.

This clone was picked up a small number of times. DNA for the CDR3: TGTGCCAGCAGCCAAGGACAGGGGGCGATTGAGACCCAGTACTTC. Translating gives CASSQGQGAIETQYF. The V gene is TRBV3-1 (or the pseudogene TRBV3-2), the J gene TRBJ2-5; TRBD1 aligns across 10 bases. Germline V gene sequence: CDR1 LGHDT, CDR2 YNNKEL (reference sequence). The CDR3 sequence is 15 residues long. V lost 1 base, J lost 5 bases, and 4 bases stayed unmatched.

This clone is a singleton in its sample. J is TRBJ2-7 and V is TRBV10-3; 11 nucleotides align to TRBD2. The V and J ends lost 5 bases and 4 bases, in that order; junction bases with no gene match: 4. The germline V gene encodes CDR1 ENHRY and CDR2 SYGVKD. CDR3 length equals 14 residues. The chain's CDR3 is CAISIGTSGYEQYF. As DNA, the CDR3 is TGTGCCATCAGTATTGGGACTAGCGGTTACGAGCAGTACTTC.

A note on this clone: This CDR3 is also generated by other DNA sequences in the sample. The genes are TRBV5-4 and TRBJ2-1; 10 bases agree with TRBD2. This CDR3 spans 15 amino acids. Trimming at V came to 3 bases and at J to 2 bases, leaving 2 bases not matched to a gene. The germline gives CDR1 SGHNT, CDR2 YYREEE (reference sequence). Here the CDR3 DNA reads TGTGCCAGCAGCTCGAGCGGGGGGGCCTACAATGAGCAGTTCTTC. Protein product: CASSSSGGAYNEQFF.

The rearrangement links TRBV6-2 or TRBV6-3 to TRBJ2-7, with 11 bases fitting TRBD1. The CDR3 has 17 residues. CDR1 is MNHEY and CDR2 is SVGEGT in the germline V gene. Unmatched junction bases numbered 13, after V lost 5 bases and J lost 4 bases. CDR3 protein: CASSNPGGQGARYEQYF. In DNA, the CDR3 is TGTGCCAGCAGTAATCCGGGCGGACAGGGGGCGCGGTACGAGCAGTACTTC.

CDR3 bases: TGTGCCAGCAGCCCCTTCCCGGCCAGGGTTGGCGAGCAGTACTTC. Protein sequence: CASSPFPARVGEQYF. The chain joins TRBV7-3 to TRBJ2-7, with D perhaps TRBD1 (5 bases). The CDR3 consists of 15 residues. Trimming removed 5 bases at V and 6 bases at J, with 20 bases between. The V gene's germline CDR1 is SGHTA and CDR2 FQGTGA.

The chain recombines TRBV7-8 with TRBJ1-1; 8 bases agree with TRBD1. With V trimmed by 5 bases and J by 1 base, 6 bases remained unmatched. The CDR3 runs 15 residues. CDR1 is SGHVS, CDR2 FQNEAQ, per germline. This chain's CDR3 is CASSERTGTNTEAFF. The CDR3 DNA reads as TGTGCCAGCAGCGAACGGACAGGGACGAACACTGAAGCTTTCTTT. Using reference TRBV7-8 and TRBJ1-1 for the parts outside the CDR3, the full variable domain is GAGVSQSPRYKVAKRGQDVALRCDPISGHVSLFWYQQALGQGPEFLTYFQNEAQLDKSGLPSDRFFAERPEGSVSTLKIQRTQQEDSAVYLCASSERTGTNTEAFFGQGTRLTVV.

CDR3 in DNA: TGTGCCAGCAGTATAGAGGGGAGGAATGAGCAGTTCTTC. Protein: CASSIEGRNEQFF. V usage is TRBV2 and J usage is TRBJ2-1; D is possibly TRBD2 (6 bases). This CDR3 has 13 residues. From germline, CDR1 is SNHLY and CDR2 FYNNEI. Trimming removed 5 bases from V and 7 bases from J, with 12 bases in between.

J is TRBJ1-2 and V is TRBV6-5, with 9 nucleotides matching TRBD1. The CDR3 is 15 residues long. Germline CDR1 MNHEY, CDR2 SVGAGI. With 0 bases clipped from V and 3 bases from J, the junction kept 2 bases outside the gene matches. CDR3 sequence reads: CASSYSGTGYYGYTF. The CDR3 DNA follows: TGTGCCAGCAGTTACTCAGGGACAGGGTACTATGGCTACACCTTC.

This clone has just a few counts. The CDR3, as DNA: TGTGCCAGTAGTATCGCAGGGACAGCAGCGGACTCCTACGAGCAGTACTTC. Protein product: CASSIAGTAADSYEQYF. The chain links TRBV19 to TRBJ2-7, with 7 bases that match TRBD1. The germline V gene has CDR1 LNHDA and CDR2 SQIVND (reference sequence). The length of the CDR3 is 17 residues. Trimming cost V 3 bases and J 0 bases; bases outside gene matches: 11.

The chain uses TRBV11-2 and TRBJ2-3; 15 bases map to TRBD2. V trimming: 0 bases; J trimming: 3 bases; junction bases outside the gene matches: 7. CDR3 length: 19 amino acids. Germline V gene sequence: CDR1 SGHAT, CDR2 FQNNGV. CDR3 residues: CASSLEGHGTSGRTDTQYF. The CDR3 nucleotides read TGTGCCAGCAGCTTAGAGGGTCACGGGACTAGCGGGAGGACAGATACGCAGTATTTT.